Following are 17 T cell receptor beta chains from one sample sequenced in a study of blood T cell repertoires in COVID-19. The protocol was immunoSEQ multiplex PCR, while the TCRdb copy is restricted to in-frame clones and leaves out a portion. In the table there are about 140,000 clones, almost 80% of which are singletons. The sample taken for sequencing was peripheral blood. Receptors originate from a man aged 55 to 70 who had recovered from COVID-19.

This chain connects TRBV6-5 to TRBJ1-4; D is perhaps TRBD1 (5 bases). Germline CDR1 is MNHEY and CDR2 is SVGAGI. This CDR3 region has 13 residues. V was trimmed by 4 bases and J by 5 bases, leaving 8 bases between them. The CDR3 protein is CASSSRQNEKLFF. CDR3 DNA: TGTGCCAGCAGTTCAAGACAGAATGAAAAACTGTTTTTT.

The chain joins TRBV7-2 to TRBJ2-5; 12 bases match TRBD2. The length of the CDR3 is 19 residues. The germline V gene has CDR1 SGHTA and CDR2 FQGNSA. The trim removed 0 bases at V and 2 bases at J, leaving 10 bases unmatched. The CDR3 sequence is CASSLAPLRGLAGQETQYF. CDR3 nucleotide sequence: TGTGCCAGCAGCTTAGCCCCCCTCCGAGGACTAGCGGGGCAAGAGACCCAGTACTTC.

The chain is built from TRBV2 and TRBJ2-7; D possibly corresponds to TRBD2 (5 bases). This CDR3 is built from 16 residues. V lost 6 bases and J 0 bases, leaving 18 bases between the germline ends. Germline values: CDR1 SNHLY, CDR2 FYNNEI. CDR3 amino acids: CASSMGALESSYEQYF. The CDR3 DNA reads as TGTGCCAGCAGCATGGGAGCCTTAGAGAGCTCCTACGAGCAGTACTTC. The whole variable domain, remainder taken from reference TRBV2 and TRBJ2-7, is EPEVTQTPSHQVTQMGQEVILRCVPISNHLYFYWYRQILGQKVEFLVSFYNNEISEKSEIFDDQFSVERPDGSNFTLKIRSTKLEDSAMYFCASSMGALESSYEQYFGPGTRLTVT.

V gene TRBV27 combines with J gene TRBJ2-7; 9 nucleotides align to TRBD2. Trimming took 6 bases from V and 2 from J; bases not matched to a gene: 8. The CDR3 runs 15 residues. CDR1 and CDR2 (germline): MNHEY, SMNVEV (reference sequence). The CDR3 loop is CASRVRLAGTYEQYF. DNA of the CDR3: TGTGCCAGCAGGGTCCGGCTAGCGGGGACCTACGAGCAGTACTTC.

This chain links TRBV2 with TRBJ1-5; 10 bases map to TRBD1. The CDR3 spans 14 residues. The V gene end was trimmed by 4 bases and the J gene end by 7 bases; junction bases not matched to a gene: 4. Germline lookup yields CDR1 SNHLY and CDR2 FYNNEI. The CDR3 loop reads CASSGGQGGQPQHF. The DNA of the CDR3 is TGTGCCAGCAGTGGCGGACAGGGGGGGCAGCCCCAGCATTTT.

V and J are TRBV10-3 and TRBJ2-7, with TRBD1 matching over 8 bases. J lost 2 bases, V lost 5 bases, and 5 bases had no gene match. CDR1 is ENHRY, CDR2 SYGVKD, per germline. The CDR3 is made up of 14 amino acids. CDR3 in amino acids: CAISRTGKPYEQYF. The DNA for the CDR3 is TGTGCCATCAGTCGGACAGGGAAGCCCTACGAGCAGTACTTC.

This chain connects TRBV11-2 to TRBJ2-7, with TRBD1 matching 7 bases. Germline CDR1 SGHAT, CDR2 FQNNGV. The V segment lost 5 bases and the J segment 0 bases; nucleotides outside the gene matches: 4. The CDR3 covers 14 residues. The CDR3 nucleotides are TGTGCCAGCAGCAAGGGACAGAGCTCCTACGAGCAGTACTTC. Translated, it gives CASSKGQSSYEQYF.

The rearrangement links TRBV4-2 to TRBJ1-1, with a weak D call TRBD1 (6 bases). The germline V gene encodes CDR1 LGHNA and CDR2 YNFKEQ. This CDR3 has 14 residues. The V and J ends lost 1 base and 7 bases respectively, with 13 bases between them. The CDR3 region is CASSQVRDTLEAFF. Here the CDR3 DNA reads TGTGCCAGCAGCCAAGTCCGGGACACTCTTGAAGCTTTCTTT.

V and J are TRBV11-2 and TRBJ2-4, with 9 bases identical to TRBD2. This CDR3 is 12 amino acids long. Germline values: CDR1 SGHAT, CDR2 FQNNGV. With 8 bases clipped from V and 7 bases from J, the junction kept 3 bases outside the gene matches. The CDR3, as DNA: TGTGCCAGCCGGAGCGGGGGGAACATTCAGTACTTC. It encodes CASRSGGNIQYF.

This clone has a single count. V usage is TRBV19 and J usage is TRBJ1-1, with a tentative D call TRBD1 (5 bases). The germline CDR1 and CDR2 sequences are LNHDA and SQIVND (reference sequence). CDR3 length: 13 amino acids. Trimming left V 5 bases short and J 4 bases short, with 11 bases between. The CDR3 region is CASSDSRLTEAFF. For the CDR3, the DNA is TGTGCCAGTAGTGACAGTCGACTCACTGAAGCTTTCTTT.

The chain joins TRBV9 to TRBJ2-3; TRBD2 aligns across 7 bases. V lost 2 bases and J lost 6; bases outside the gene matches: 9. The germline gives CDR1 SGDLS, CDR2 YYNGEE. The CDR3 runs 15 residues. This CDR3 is CASSVGAGPSDTQYF. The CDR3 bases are TGTGCCAGCAGCGTGGGAGCGGGGCCTTCGGATACGCAGTATTTT.

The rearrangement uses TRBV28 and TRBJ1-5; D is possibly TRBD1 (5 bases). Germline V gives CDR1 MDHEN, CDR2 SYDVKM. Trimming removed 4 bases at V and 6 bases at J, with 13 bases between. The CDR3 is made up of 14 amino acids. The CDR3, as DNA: TGTGCCAGCAGTTCCAATCCGGGGGTTCAGCCCCAGCATTTT. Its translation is CASSSNPGVQPQHF.

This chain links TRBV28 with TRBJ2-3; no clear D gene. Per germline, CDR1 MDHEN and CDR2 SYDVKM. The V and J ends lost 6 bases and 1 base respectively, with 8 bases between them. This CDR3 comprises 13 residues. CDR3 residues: CASSGEGTDTQYF. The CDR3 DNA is TGTGCCAGCAGCGGTGAAGGCACAGATACGCAGTATTTT.

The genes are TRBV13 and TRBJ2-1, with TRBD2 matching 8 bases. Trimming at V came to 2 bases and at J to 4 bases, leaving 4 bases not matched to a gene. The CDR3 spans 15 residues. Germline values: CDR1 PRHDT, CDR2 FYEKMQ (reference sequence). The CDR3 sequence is CASSLLLAEYNEQFF. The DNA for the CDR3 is TGTGCCAGCAGCTTATTACTAGCGGAGTACAATGAGCAGTTCTTC.

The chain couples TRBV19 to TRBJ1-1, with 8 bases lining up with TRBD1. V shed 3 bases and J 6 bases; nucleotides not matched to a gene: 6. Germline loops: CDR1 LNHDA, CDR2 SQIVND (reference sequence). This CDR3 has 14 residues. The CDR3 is CASSIPGGASEAFF. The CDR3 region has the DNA TGTGCCAGTAGTATTCCAGGGGGCGCGTCTGAAGCTTTCTTT.

CDR3 loop: CASSQERAGNQPQHF. The CDR3 region has the DNA TGTGCCAGCAGCCAAGAGAGGGCAGGCAATCAGCCCCAGCATTTT. This chain links TRBV4-2 with TRBJ1-5; D is undetermined. V lost 0 bases to trimming and J lost 2 bases, with 8 bases between them. The length of the CDR3 is 15 residues. CDR1 is LGHNA and CDR2 is YNFKEQ in the germline V gene.

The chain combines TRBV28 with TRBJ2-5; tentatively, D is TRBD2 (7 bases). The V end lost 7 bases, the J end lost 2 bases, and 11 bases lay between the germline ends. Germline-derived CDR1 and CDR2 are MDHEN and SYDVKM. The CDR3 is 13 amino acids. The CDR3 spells CASNRGGQETQYF. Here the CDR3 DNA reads TGTGCCAGCAATAGGGGGGGACAAGAGACCCAGTACTTC.